These T cell receptor beta chains were read from a single sample in a study of cytomegalovirus exposure and HLA in healthy donors. The data were produced by immunoSEQ multiplex PCR, yet TCRdb's version contains in-frame clones alone and is incomplete. The sample includes about 330,000 clones, roughly 89% of them seen just once. Material: PBMCs. Receptors originate from a woman in her late teens or twenties in good health and CMV-seronegative. The CDR3 runs from the conserved cysteine through the conserved F or W. Each record gives: V gene, D gene, clone size, J gene, CDR3 DNA, CDR3 protein. The D gene is left open where the match is weak. Clone size is stated in some rows and not others, as once, few, many or a class when expanded.

V: TRBV9
D: .
size: .
J: TRBJ2-7
DNA: TGTGCCAGCAGCGTGGCTCCCGCCGTTGCAGTCCACGAGCAGTACTTC
CDR3: CASSVAPAVAVHEQYF

V: TRBV7-3
D: .
size: .
J: TRBJ1-1
DNA: TGTGCCAGCAGCTCACAACCCCTCGGGGGGGGCACTGAAGCTTTCTTT
CDR3: CASSSQPLGGGTEAFF

V: TRBV6-1
D: .
size: .
J: TRBJ2-1
DNA: TGTGCCATCCCCGCGCCTAGCTCCTACAATGAGCAGTTCTTC
CDR3: CAIPAPSSYNEQFF

V: TRBV7-2
D: .
size: few
J: TRBJ2-7
DNA: TGTGCCAGCAGGCTTAGGGGCGGGGACTCCTACGAGCAGTACTTC
CDR3: CASRLRGGDSYEQYF

V: TRBV6-5
D: TRBD2
size: .
J: TRBJ2-1
DNA: TGTGCCAGCAACCCACTAGCGGGAGGTCATGAGCAGTTCTTC
CDR3: CASNPLAGGHEQFF

V: TRBV7-3
D: .
size: .
J: TRBJ2-1
DNA: TGTGCCAGCAGCGCAGGACACGACAATGAGCAGTTCTTC
CDR3: CASSAGHDNEQFF

V: TRBV25-1
D: TRBD1
size: .
J: TRBJ2-1
DNA: TGTGCCAGCCTAGACAGGGCCAATGAGCAGTTCTTC
CDR3: CASLDRANEQFF

V: TRBV27
D: TRBD2
size: .
J: TRBJ2-2
DNA: TGTGCCAGCAGTCGCCTAGCGGCCAACACCGGGGAGCTGTTTTTT
CDR3: CASSRLAANTGELFF

V: TRBV4-2
D: TRBD2
size: .
J: TRBJ2-7
DNA: TGTGCCAGCAGCCAAGGGCCTAGCGGGATCGACCCCTACGAGCAGTACTTC
CDR3: CASSQGPSGIDPYEQYF

V: TRBV28
D: .
size: .
J: TRBJ2-3
DNA: TGTGCCAGCAGTTTCCGACGGGTCGCAGATACGCAGTATTTT
CDR3: CASSFRRVADTQYF

V: TRBV6-5
D: .
size: .
J: TRBJ2-5
DNA: TGTGCCAGCAGTCTACAGCCAGAAGAGACCCAGTACTTC
CDR3: CASSLQPEETQYF

V: TRBV6-6
D: TRBD2
size: few
J: TRBJ2-7
DNA: TGTGCCAGCAGTTACTCGACTAGCGCCTACGAGCAGTACTTC
CDR3: CASSYSTSAYEQYF

V: TRBV4-3
D: .
size: .
J: TRBJ2-5
DNA: TGCGCCAGCAGCCAAGATCTTGACACCCCCTGGACCCAGTACTTC
CDR3: CASSQDLDTPWTQYF

V: TRBV7-3
D: .
size: .
J: TRBJ2-2
DNA: TGTGCCAGCAGCATTGGACACGGGGAGCTGTTTTTT
CDR3: CASSIGHGELFF

V: TRBV6-1
D: .
size: .
J: TRBJ1-5
DNA: TGTGCCAGCAGTCGGGCAGGGGATAGCAATCAGCCCCAGCATTTT
CDR3: CASSRAGDSNQPQHF

V: TRBV27
D: .
size: .
J: TRBJ2-7
DNA: TGTGCCAGCACCCGAGGGGGGAGGGACGAGCAGTACTTC
CDR3: CASTRGGRDEQYF

V: TRBV5-6
D: .
size: few
J: TRBJ1-1
DNA: TGTGCCAGCAGCTTGTCACGGAGGGAAACTGAAGCTTTCTTT
CDR3: CASSLSRRETEAFF

V: TRBV5-4
D: .
size: .
J: TRBJ2-2
DNA: TGTGCCAGCCGATTCCTGGGAGGCGGGGAGCTGTTTTTT
CDR3: CASRFLGGGELFF

V: TRBV7-2
D: .
size: .
J: TRBJ2-1
DNA: TGTGCCAGCAGCTTAGGAGTAGACAATGAGCAGTTCTTC
CDR3: CASSLGVDNEQFF

V: TRBV7-6
D: TRBD2
size: .
J: TRBJ2-1
DNA: TGTGCCAGCAGCTCCCTCCTAGCGGGGAATCCGGGGTCCTACAATGAGCAGTTCTTC
CDR3: CASSSLLAGNPGSYNEQFF

V: TRBV7-3
D: TRBD2
size: .
J: TRBJ2-5
DNA: TGTGCCAGCAGCCCCTCCGGGACTAGCGGGCATCAAGAGACCCAGTACTTC
CDR3: CASSPSGTSGHQETQYF

V: TRBV6-5
D: .
size: .
J: TRBJ1-2
DNA: TGTGCTACCTTGACAGCCAGCTATGGCTACACCTTC
CDR3: CATLTASYGYTF

V: TRBV10-3
D: TRBD1
size: .
J: TRBJ1-4
DNA: TGTGCCGTAAGGGACAGCACTAATGAAAAACTGTTTTTT
CDR3: CAVRDSTNEKLFF

V: TRBV21-1
D: .
size: .
J: TRBJ1-2
DNA: TGTGCCAGCAGCAAAGTTCAGGGTTTGAGTGGCTACACCTTC
CDR3: CASSKVQGLSGYTF

V: TRBV1
D: .
size: .
J: TRBJ2-3
DNA: TGCACCAGCAGCCAAGATCGGTTCAGGACTAGCGGGAGGGCCTTGGATACGCAGTATTTT
CDR3: CTSSQDRFRTSGRALDTQYF

V: TRBV6-5
D: TRBD2
size: many
J: TRBJ2-3
DNA: TGTGCCAGCAGTTACTCCGGGACTAGCGGGGCAGATACGCAGTATTTT
CDR3: CASSYSGTSGADTQYF

V: TRBV19
D: TRBD2
size: .
J: TRBJ2-5
DNA: TGTGCCAGTAGTATTATCACGGGAGGGCAAGAGACCCAGTACTTC
CDR3: CASSIITGGQETQYF

V: TRBV7-2
D: TRBD1
size: .
J: TRBJ2-1
DNA: TGTGCCAGCAGCTTGGGACAGCTCTCCTACAATGAGCAGTTCTTC
CDR3: CASSLGQLSYNEQFF

V: TRBV7-2
D: .
size: .
J: TRBJ2-5
DNA: TGTGCCAGCAGCTCCCGAAGGGGGATGACTCCGCAAGAGACCCAGTACTTC
CDR3: CASSSRRGMTPQETQYF

V: TRBV15
D: TRBD2
size: .
J: TRBJ2-7
DNA: TGTGCCACCAGCAGAGGGCTAGCGGGCCATTCTTACGAGCAGTACTTC
CDR3: CATSRGLAGHSYEQYF

V: TRBV7-8
D: .
size: few
J: TRBJ2-7
DNA: TGTGCCAGCAGGCCCCGTGCGGCCTACGAGCAGTACTTC
CDR3: CASRPRAAYEQYF

V: TRBV29-1
D: TRBD1
size: .
J: TRBJ2-7
DNA: TGCAGCGTTGATTGGGGACAGGGCCTTTCCTACGAGCAGTACTTC
CDR3: CSVDWGQGLSYEQYF

V: TRBV2
D: TRBD2
size: .
J: TRBJ2-1
DNA: TGTGCCAGCAGTGAAAGGACTAGCGGGAGGGATGAGCAGTTCTTC
CDR3: CASSERTSGRDEQFF

V: TRBV30
D: .
size: few
J: TRBJ1-2
DNA: TGTGCCTTCGGGGGGGCCTATGGCTACACCTTC
CDR3: CAFGGAYGYTF

V: TRBV5-6
D: TRBD2
size: .
J: TRBJ2-1
DNA: TGTGCCAGCAGCTTGGCACTAGCGGGAGTTACCGATGAGCAGTTCTTC
CDR3: CASSLALAGVTDEQFF

V: TRBV2
D: TRBD2
size: .
J: TRBJ2-7
DNA: TGTGCCAGCAGTGACAGGGAGGGTACCTACGAGCAGTACTTC
CDR3: CASSDREGTYEQYF

V: TRBV28
D: .
size: .
J: TRBJ2-7
DNA: TGTGCCAGCAATCGCCTGGCTGAGCGGGTTTCGGCCTACGAGCAGTACTTC
CDR3: CASNRLAERVSAYEQYF

V: TRBV5-1
D: .
size: .
J: TRBJ1-2
DNA: TGCGCCAGCAGCTCCCAGGGCCGCTACACCTTC
CDR3: CASSSQGRYTF

V: TRBV9
D: .
size: .
J: TRBJ2-1
DNA: TGTGCCAGCAGCGTAGGGTTTCGCACTTACAATGAGCAGTTCTTC
CDR3: CASSVGFRTYNEQFF

V: TRBV19
D: .
size: few
J: TRBJ1-2
DNA: TGTGCCAGTCATATACCCGCAGTCCCTGGCTACACCTTC
CDR3: CASHIPAVPGYTF

V: TRBV10-3
D: .
size: .
J: TRBJ2-1
DNA: TGTGCCATCAGCACTAGCTCATGGGAGCAGTTCTTC
CDR3: CAISTSSWEQFF

V: TRBV5-6
D: TRBD2
size: .
J: TRBJ2-1
DNA: TGTGCCAGCAGCTTTCGAATTGGACTAGAAGGCAATGAGCAGTTCTTC
CDR3: CASSFRIGLEGNEQFF

V: TRBV7-9
D: TRBD2
size: .
J: TRBJ2-7
DNA: TGTGCCAGCAGCTTTAGCGGGGGAAACGAGCAGTACTTC
CDR3: CASSFSGGNEQYF

V: TRBV5-8
D: TRBD1
size: .
J: TRBJ2-7
DNA: TGTGCCAGCAGCACGGACAGGGACCACGAGCAGTACTTC
CDR3: CASSTDRDHEQYF

V: TRBV7-9
D: TRBD1
size: once
J: TRBJ2-7
DNA: TGTGCCAGCAGCTTAGTACCAGGGGGCCGCTCCTACGAGCAGTACTTC
CDR3: CASSLVPGGRSYEQYF